The entry that follows covers one T cell receptor (beta chain) sequence. The table lists this clonotype with many counts. The target of this receptor is not known. Base-call qualities are not available, and no considerably larger clone is one nucleotide away. V has 6 bases trimmed and J has 6 bases trimmed; junction bases matching no gene number 8. Taken from cysteine to phenylalanine, the CDR3 has 15 residues. Just CDR3 DNA is preserved here, 45 bases in frame from base 1. The germline V gene specifies SGHTA as CDR1 and FQGNSA as CDR2. This specimen comes from a study of T cells in Graves' hyperthyroidism and ophthalmopathy (dated by TCRdb to between 2018 and 2020). Turning to the overall study: Peripheral blood was collected at initial diagnosis, before any treatment. A discovery cohort of fewer than 110 patients, 43 with Graves' ophthalmopathy and about 60 with stable Graves' hyperthyroidism, was used to find distinguishing TCR V-J signatures. An independent validation cohort of about 19 hyperthyroidism patients and 17 patients who later progressed to ophthalmopathy tested prospective prediction of ophthalmopathy. The roughly 100 discovery patients were randomly divided into training and test sets at a 7:3 ratio. The study also compared thyroid tissue and blood T-cell repertoires from about six Graves' hyperthyroidism patients. After sampling, hyperthyroidism patients received methimazole starting at 30 mg daily, and ophthalmopathy patients received high-dose intravenous methylprednisolone. According to the paper, TCR Vbeta CDR3 sequencing was carried out on 135 peripheral blood samples, which came from approximately 41 ophthalmopathy, approximately 78 hyperthyroidism and roughly 17 progressor patients. What the work shows at the level of the full study, not this receptor alone: No statistical method was used to set the sample size in advance, and investigators knew the group allocation. In validation, progression to ophthalmopathy was predicted by the model with around 71% sensitivity and around 76% specificity, a median of around 5.9 months before onset. A model built on a 13 V-J signature distinguished ophthalmopathy from stable hyperthyroidism, reaching around 90% sensitivity and approximately 81% specificity in cross-validation and 80%/75% in testing. Most expanded thyroid clonotypes (frequency above 0.001) were also detected in blood, suggesting blood repertoires may reflect thyroid immune responses.

TCR beta CDR3 regions were amplified from RNA transcripts. The first round of RT-PCR for the TCR CDR3 was performed with the HTBI primer set and the Qiagen OneStep RT-PCR kit. A second multiplex PCR round built the libraries, followed by size selection and purification. Sequencing of the libraries was done on an Illumina HiSeq2000 using paired-end 100 bp reads. The published analysis was carried out like this. Raw data were processed with SOAPnuke, discarding reads with adapters, uncalled bases, mean Phred below 15, or no exact constant-primer or identifier match. COPE v1.2.5 was used to merge high-quality paired reads, and clonotypes were defined as unique nucleotide sequences. MiTCR v1.1 was used to align the clonotypes against IMGT TRBV, TRBD and TRBJ reference segments. Analysis was restricted to V-J combinations with a frequency above 0.0001, which covered 99% to 99.2% of repertoires. A TCS score was defined as the ratio between F50 (clonal expansion) and ExV (chaos), using BLOSUM62-based TCRdist between CDR3 peptides within each V-J. Welch's t-statistics and random forest reduced fewer than 600 V-J features to 10 to 15, which were used in a naive Bayes classifier (R e1071). TCRdb took the public reads, trimmed them with fastp at Q25, ran MiXCR for clone calling and kept in-frame beta chains. All rows with the same CDR3 protein become a single entry with the most common DNA and genes. In this record, the V and J calls reflect TCRdb's handling and not the investigators' own analysis. Counted in this sample were 300,000 to 450,000 distinct CDR3 sequences; approximately 15% of them appeared once. In total, the top ten clones hold about 20% of the sample.

Moderately to severely active disease, a Clinical Activity Score of at least 3, a NOSPECS grade of at least 4, and a duration under 3 months were present in ophthalmopathy patients. Any patient with an uncontrolled infection, another autoimmune disease, pregnancy or lactation was excluded. Diagnoses were established on the basis of clinical symptoms, serum thyroxine and TRAb, thyroid ultrasound, and orbital computed tomography. Ficoll-Paque density gradient centrifugation was used to isolate PBMCs from about 9 ml of fresh peripheral blood. Total RNA was extracted using Trizol reagent, and RNA quality was assessed on an Agilent 2100 Bioanalyzer.

Sequenced input: blood. Recombination linked TRBV7-2 to TRBJ2-5; TRBD2 matches 12 bases in the middle. This receptor was identified in a woman aged 25 to 39 with Graves' ophthalmopathy. CDR3 reads: CASSASGGAWKTQYF. The sequenced DNA is TGTGCCAGCAGTGCTAGCGGGGGGGCATGGAAGACCCAGTACTTC. With all but the CDR3 taken from the reference TRBV7-2 and TRBJ2-5 genes, the full variable domain is: GAGVSQSPSNKVTEKGKDVELRCDPISGHTALYWYRQSLGQGLEFLIYFQGNSAPDKSGLPSDRFSAERTGGSVSTLTIQRTQQEDSAVYLCASSASGGAWKTQYFGPGTRLLVL.